A selection of T cell receptor beta chains follows, all from one sample in a study of CD4 T cells in relation to SARS-CoV-2 and coronaviruses. Repertoires were generated with immunoSEQ multiplex PCR, while TCRdb's copy carries only in-frame clones and drops some. The sample has 18,000 or so clones; almost 80% are singletons. The antigens of these receptors remain unknown. Sequenced input: CD4+ T cells from PBMCs, cultured in vitro. The receptors were sampled from a human donor in good health. CDR3s include the opening cysteine and the closing phenylalanine or tryptophan. The D gene is left open where the match is weak. Some rows mark clone size as missing; the rest say once, few, many or name a class of expanded clone.

TRBV5-4	TRBJ1-3	NA	NA	TGTGCCAGCAGCTCTTGGGGCCCTAACTCTGGAAACACCATATATTTT	CASSSWGPNSGNTIYF
TRBV19	TRBJ2-1	TRBD1	NA	TGTGCCAGTAGTATAGTAGGGACAGACTACAATGAGCAGTTCTTC	CASSIVGTDYNEQFF
TRBV20-1	TRBJ2-3	TRBD2	once	TGCAGTGCTAGTGACAAGGGACTAGCGGGAGTGTACACGCAGTATTTT	CSASDKGLAGVYTQYF
TRBV2	TRBJ1-1	NA	NA	TGTGCCAGCAGAAACTCGGGACACCCGAACACTGAAGCTTTCTTT	CASRNSGHPNTEAFF
TRBV24-1	TRBJ1-5	NA	NA	TGTGCCACCAGTCCGAGTCCGGGGCAGCCCCAGCATTTT	CATSPSPGQPQHF
TRBV2	TRBJ1-2	NA	NA	TGTGCCAGCAATATGGCCCAAGTTCCCTATGGCTACACCTTC	CASNMAQVPYGYTF
TRBV28	TRBJ1-1	NA	NA	TGTGCCAGCAGTTTTAGTGGGGCTGGGGGCACTGAAGCTTTCTTT	CASSFSGAGGTEAFF
TRBV6-5	TRBJ1-2	TRBD1	NA	TGTGCCAGCAGTTACTCGGGACAGGGAGTAGACTATGGCTACACCTTC	CASSYSGQGVDYGYTF
TRBV6-5	TRBJ1-5	NA	NA	TGTGCCAGCAGTTACTCTCACTCGGAGGGGCCCCAGCATTTT	CASSYSHSEGPQHF
TRBV5-1	TRBJ2-6	NA	NA	TGCGCCAGCAGCTTGAAATTGTCTGGGGCCAACGTCCTGACTTTC	CASSLKLSGANVLTF
TRBV9	TRBJ1-3	NA	NA	TGTGCCAGCAGCGTAGTTGGCTCTGGAAACACCATATATTTT	CASSVVGSGNTIYF
TRBV28	TRBJ2-2	NA	NA	TGTGCCAGCAGTCCAGGGTTACGGGAGCTGTTTTTT	CASSPGLRELFF
TRBV5-8	TRBJ1-1	TRBD1	NA	TGTGCCAGCAGCTTGGACACGGGGACAGGTCTTGGAACTTTCTTT	CASSLDTGTGLGTFF
TRBV2	TRBJ2-1	NA	NA	TGTGCCAGCAGTGAGTCGCTAGCGCGCTCCTACAATGAGCAGTTCTTC	CASSESLARSYNEQFF
TRBV10-3	TRBJ2-1	NA	NA	TGTGCCCCCAAACGGACCTCCTACAATGAGCAGTTCTTC	CAPKRTSYNEQFF
TRBV6-4	TRBJ1-1	NA	once	TGTGCCAGCGGCAGGGAGGTGGGCACTGAAGCTTTCTTT	CASGREVGTEAFF
TRBV5-1	TRBJ2-3	TRBD2	few	TGCGCCAGCAGCCCGTCGGGACTAGCGGGGGATACGCAGTATTTT	CASSPSGLAGDTQYF
TRBV15	TRBJ2-5	TRBD2	once	TGTGCCACCTCAGCGTCACTAGCGGGAGCAGAGACCCAGTACTTC	CATSASLAGAETQYF
TRBV19	TRBJ1-1	NA	NA	TGTGCCAGTAGTATAGAGGAAGGGACTGAAGCTTTCTTT	CASSIEEGTEAFF
TRBV27	TRBJ1-1	NA	few	TGTGCCAGCAGTAAGCCCCGGGGAAAGGCCACCGTCGAAGCTTTCTTT	CASSKPRGKATVEAFF
TRBV5-4	TRBJ2-1	TRBD2	NA	TGTGCCAGCAGCTTAGGGACTAGCGGGTGGCAGTTCTTC	CASSLGTSGWQFF
TRBV10-1	TRBJ2-5	NA	NA	TGCGCCAGCAGCCCGGGACCCCGAACAGAGACCCAGTACTTC	CASSPGPRTETQYF
TRBV18	TRBJ2-1	TRBD2	NA	TGTGCCAGCTCACCAAGGCTAGCGGATTCCTACAATGAGCAGTTCTTC	CASSPRLADSYNEQFF
TRBV27	TRBJ1-1	NA	NA	TGTGCCAGCAGTTTCACAGGAGGGGGGCGGAACACTGAAGCTTTCTTT	CASSFTGGGRNTEAFF
TRBV13	TRBJ1-3	NA	NA	TGTGCCAGCAGCTTAGGACAGGTAAACTCTGGAAACACCATATATTTT	CASSLGQVNSGNTIYF
TRBV5-1	TRBJ1-6	NA	NA	TGCGCCAGCAGCACAATAGGGGCCTCCTCCTATAATTCACCCCTCCACTTT	CASSTIGASSYNSPLHF
TRBV5-4	TRBJ1-1	NA	NA	TGTGCCAGCAGCTCAACCTCGGGGACTGAAGCTTTCTTT	CASSSTSGTEAFF
TRBV11-2	TRBJ2-2	TRBD1	NA	TGTGCCAGCAGCTTAGGGGACAGGGGGACCGGGGAGCTGTTTTTT	CASSLGDRGTGELFF
TRBV15	TRBJ1-4	NA	NA	TGTGCCACCAGCAGAGATCCAGGGTTGGGAAATGAAAAACTGTTTTTT	CATSRDPGLGNEKLFF
TRBV12-5	TRBJ1-3	NA	NA	TGTGCTAGTGGTTTGGGGGGTGCTGGAAACACCATATATTTT	CASGLGGAGNTIYF
TRBV12-5	TRBJ1-1	NA	NA	TGTGCTAGTGGTTTGGCACCAGCTAACACTGAAGCTTTCTTT	CASGLAPANTEAFF
TRBV7-2	TRBJ2-2	NA	hyperexpanded	TGTGCCAGCAGCTCCCCACAGCGGGTTAGCACCGGGGAGCTGTTTTTT	CASSSPQRVSTGELFF
TRBV5-1	TRBJ1-4	TRBD1	few	TGCGCCAGCAGCCTCGACAGGGGGCAAGGAAAACTGTTTTTT	CASSLDRGQGKLFF